This T cell receptor (beta chain) comes out of a study of blood T cell repertoires in COVID-19. Repertoires were generated with immunoSEQ multiplex PCR, while TCRdb's copy carries only in-frame clones and drops some. The sample includes some 31,000 clones, just over 90% seen only once; the top ten take around 2.5%. Sequencing was performed on peripheral blood. The sequence was collected from a man aged 50 to 59 with active COVID-19.

The CDR3 DNA reads as TGCGCCAGCAGGCAGGCTCTCCCCAGCTCACCCCTCCACTTT. It translates to CASRQALPSSPLHF. The J gene is TRBJ1-6, the V gene TRBV5-1; D gene ambiguous. The CDR3 is made up of 14 amino acids. CDR1 and CDR2 from the germline V gene are SGHRS and YFSETQ. With 5 bases removed from V and 10 bases from J, the gap between germline ends came to 16 bases. Full variable domain (remainder filled in from reference TRBV5-1 and TRBJ1-6): KAGVTQTPRYLIKTRGQQVTLSCSPISGHRSVSWYQQTPGQGLQFLFEYFSETQRNKGNFPGRFSGRQFSNSRSEMNVSTLELGDSALYLCASRQALPSSPLHFGNGTRLTVT.